The source of this T cell receptor beta chain is a study of T cells in narcolepsy. For the study at large: Healthy controls were enrolled alongside patients with narcolepsy type 1 or type 2.

Study-wide findings and caveats: Same-patient CSF and blood CD4+ T cell clonotypes included HCRT-specific and TRIB2-specific autoreactive ones. Autoreactive clonotypes reportedly recurred in blood of same and different patients, not controls.

Trimming shortened V by 4 bases and J by 4 bases, and 14 bases separated the two germline ends. The CDR3 contains 14 residues. Looked up from germline, CDR1 is SGHRS and CDR2 is YFSETQ. This table comes from immunoSEQ multiplex PCR, and its TCRdb copy is limited to in-frame clones, with some not included. Among tens of thousands of clones listed, about four fifths were seen once. In the case of this clone: Its specificity is not known.

The rearrangement uses TRBV5-1 and TRBJ2-5; D remains unclear. This receptor was taken from a human donor with narcolepsy. Sequenced sample: CD45RA- memory CD4+ T cells from PBMCs. This chain's CDR3 is CASSIKGAVETQYF. Here the CDR3 DNA reads TGCGCCAGCAGCATCAAGGGTGCAGTAGAGACCCAGTACTTC.